The rows below give T cell receptor beta chains drawn from one sample of a study of blood T cell repertoires in COVID-19. Profiled with immunoSEQ multiplex PCR; TCRdb holds only in-frame clones, not every one. This table holds about 400,000 clones, 88% found once. Specimen: PBMCs or T cells enriched from blood (not recorded which). The receptors were sampled from a woman between 35 and 50 years old with acute COVID-19. CDR3s leave out the opening cysteine and the closing phenylalanine or tryptophan. Fields, in order: CDR3 length, D gene, V gene, clone size, J gene, CDR3 protein. A D gene is named only where the DNA matches it firmly. Clone size is shown for a subset of rows, as once, few, many or a class of expanded clone.

13	NA	TRBV18	NA	TRBJ1-1	ASSPVAGMGTEAF
12	TRBD1	TRBV2	NA	TRBJ1-2	ASSEALRDRGYT
13	NA	TRBV19	NA	TRBJ2-3	ASSSLPPSPDTQY
11	NA	TRBV7-2	NA	TRBJ2-3	ASSLALGDTQY
12	NA	TRBV5-1	NA	TRBJ1-2	ASSGGVANYGYT
11	NA	TRBV12-3/TRBV12-4	NA	TRBJ1-4	ASSFFGNEKLF
15	NA	TRBV2	once	TRBJ1-6	ASSERGGSSYNSPLH
14	TRBD1	TRBV23-1	NA	TRBJ1-2	ASSPLTGEGVDGYT
13	TRBD1	TRBV5-1	NA	TRBJ2-3	ASSPHRGQTDTQY
12	TRBD1	TRBV2	NA	TRBJ1-2	ASRPDRGKHGYT
16	TRBD2	TRBV9	NA	TRBJ2-1	ASSPFPTSGGALGEQF
12	NA	TRBV18	NA	TRBJ2-2	ASSPDTAGGELF
15	TRBD2	TRBV4-1	once	TRBJ2-3	ASSQKIGLARSDTQY
16	TRBD2	TRBV7-2	NA	TRBJ2-5	ASSLGGLAGGYQETQY
13	NA	TRBV5-4	NA	TRBJ1-2	ASSLKRAPQGGYT
12	TRBD1	TRBV3-1/TRBV3-2	once	TRBJ2-7	ASSLGTGQYEQY
13	NA	TRBV5-6	NA	TRBJ1-6	ASSLRGQGNSPLH
16	TRBD2	TRBV9	NA	TRBJ2-2	ASSVELAGPSGTGELF
12	NA	TRBV2	NA	TRBJ2-5	ASSGRPRGETQY
12	NA	TRBV6-5	NA	TRBJ1-5	ASRGTQRNQPQH
11	NA	TRBV2	NA	TRBJ1-6	ATHRVENSPLH
14	TRBD2	TRBV30	NA	TRBJ2-3	AWRVAGGLGTDTQY
15	NA	TRBV4-2	NA	TRBJ2-1	ASSQGIGAGVWNEQF
15	TRBD2	TRBV5-1	NA	TRBJ2-7	ASQLRAGTSDTYEQY
13	TRBD1	TRBV5-1	NA	TRBJ1-1	ASSLAGTGKTEAF
12	TRBD1	TRBV11-2	NA	TRBJ2-7	ASSLWDSNYEQY
12	TRBD2	TRBV27	NA	TRBJ2-2	ASKRAGDTGELF
12	NA	TRBV2	few	TRBJ1-5	ASSESGGYQPQH
14	NA	TRBV18	NA	TRBJ1-5	ASSPGYRTESEPQH
11	TRBD2	TRBV19	NA	TRBJ2-7	ASSMVSGGEQY
11	NA	TRBV19	once	TRBJ1-2	ASMAGGIYGYT
11	NA	TRBV29-1	NA	TRBJ1-2	SVLQGKGYGYT
14	TRBD2	TRBV27	NA	TRBJ2-3	ASSLSSSGGTDTQY
13	NA	TRBV7-8	NA	TRBJ1-5	ASSPWRDSNQPQH
12	NA	TRBV6-5	NA	TRBJ1-5	ASSYSQSRQPQH
13	TRBD2	TRBV20-1	NA	TRBJ2-2	SASIAGVKGGELF
15	NA	TRBV5-1	NA	TRBJ1-1	ASSEGSGGRPNTEAF
10	TRBD1	TRBV30	NA	TRBJ1-1	AWGTGNTEAF
10	NA	TRBV12-3/TRBV12-4	NA	TRBJ2-2	ASRIAAGELF
12	TRBD1	TRBV19	once	TRBJ2-2	ASTSTGAAGELF
12	NA	TRBV4-1	NA	TRBJ1-4	ASSQEARNEKLF